These T cell receptor beta chains were read from a single sample in a study of long-term antiretroviral therapy in people with HIV. Profiling relied on immunoSEQ multiplex PCR, and the TCRdb table lists in-frame clones only, not all of them. The table has more than 25,000 clones, 85% to 90% seen once. The material was unsorted PBMCs, obtained 1.8 years after starting antiretroviral therapy. Receptors were obtained from a woman under 30 with HIV. Each CDR3 is given with its conserved first and last residue. The D gene is left open where the match is weak. Not every row has a clone size; where given, it reads once, few, many or a size class.

abundance	v_gene	d_gene	j_gene	CDR3nt	CDR3aa
NA	TRBV19	NA	TRBJ2-6	TGTGCCAGTAGATCGGGACACTCGGAACGGTCTGGGGCCAACGTCCTGACTTTC	CASRSGHSERSGANVLTF
NA	TRBV10-2	NA	TRBJ1-5	TGCGCCAGCAGTGAGGGGCTCAATCAGCCCCAGCATTTT	CASSEGLNQPQHF
NA	TRBV10-3	NA	TRBJ2-7	TGTGCCATCAGTGAGTCATTGGGCCCCGGAGGGTACGAGCAGTACTTC	CAISESLGPGGYEQYF
NA	TRBV6-5	TRBD1	TRBJ2-2	TGTGCCAGCGGACAGGGAAACACCGGGGAGCTGTTTTTT	CASGQGNTGELFF
NA	TRBV6-5	TRBD1	TRBJ2-5	TGTGCCAGCAGTTACAGGGGGCCCCAAGAGACCCAGTACTTC	CASSYRGPQETQYF
NA	TRBV7-2	NA	TRBJ2-6	TGTGCCAATAGACAGGGAGGAAGCTCTGGGGCCAACGTCCTGACTTTC	CANRQGGSSGANVLTF
NA	TRBV6-5	NA	TRBJ2-3	TGTGCCAGCAGTTATGGCCCTAGCACAGATACGCAGTATTTT	CASSYGPSTDTQYF
NA	TRBV2	NA	TRBJ2-1	TGTGCCAGCATCGGTCGCCTTGTGACCTACAATGAGCAGTTCTTC	CASIGRLVTYNEQFF
NA	TRBV18	TRBD1	TRBJ2-2	TGTGCCAGCTCACCAGGGACAGGGGGAACCGGGGAGCTGTTTTTT	CASSPGTGGTGELFF
NA	TRBV6-6	NA	TRBJ1-1	TGTGCCAGCACCCAGAAGGGGAGGAACACTGAAGCTTTCTTT	CASTQKGRNTEAFF
NA	TRBV7-9	NA	TRBJ2-4	TGTGCCAGCAGCCTAGGGGCAGTAGCCAAAAACATTCAGTACTTC	CASSLGAVAKNIQYF
NA	TRBV7-3	NA	TRBJ2-2	TGTGCCAGCAGGGGCAGTGCGAACACCGGGGAGCTGTTTTTT	CASRGSANTGELFF
NA	TRBV28	TRBD2	TRBJ2-7	TGTGCCAGCAGCTCCCAACTAGCGGAGATGGGGGAGCAGTACTTC	CASSSQLAEMGEQYF
NA	TRBV28	TRBD2	TRBJ2-7	TGTGCCAGCAGTTTTGGTGTGACTAGCGGGAGTTACGAGCAGTACTTC	CASSFGVTSGSYEQYF
NA	TRBV27	NA	TRBJ1-1	TGTGCCAGCAGTTTATCTGGCAGGTGGAACACTGAAGCTTTCTTT	CASSLSGRWNTEAFF
NA	TRBV9	NA	TRBJ1-5	TGTGCCAGCAGCGCGGACATGGGCCTTCAGCCCCAGCATTTT	CASSADMGLQPQHF
NA	TRBV28	TRBD1	TRBJ1-5	TGTGCCAGCAGTTCCCCGGGGACAGTCTATAGCAATCAGCCCCAGCATTTT	CASSSPGTVYSNQPQHF
NA	TRBV9	TRBD1	TRBJ2-5	TGTGCCAGCAGCGTAGAACCCCAGACAGGGACCGGAGAGACCCAGTACTTC	CASSVEPQTGTGETQYF
NA	TRBV2	TRBD2	TRBJ2-3	TGTGCCAGCAGTGAGGGACTAGCGGGGTTGTATTTT	CASSEGLAGLYF
once	TRBV28	NA	TRBJ1-1	TGTGCCAGCAGTTTTCTCCAAGTCGGGGCTTTCTTT	CASSFLQVGAFF
once	TRBV27	NA	TRBJ2-7	TGTGCCAGCAGTCCTAGGCAGGGAACCCGATACGAGCAGTACTTC	CASSPRQGTRYEQYF
once	TRBV27	NA	TRBJ2-1	TGTGCCAGCCTCCAACTTATTCTAGCCCGATATTACAATGAGCAGTTCTTC	CASLQLILARYYNEQFF
once	TRBV9	TRBD1	TRBJ1-3	TGTGCCAGCAGCGCCGGACAGGGCTTCTCTGGAAACACCATATATTTT	CASSAGQGFSGNTIYF
once	TRBV5-1	TRBD2	TRBJ2-1	TGCGCCAGCAGCTTGTCTCCGGGACTAGTGTCCAATGAGCAGTTCTTC	CASSLSPGLVSNEQFF
NA	TRBV9	NA	TRBJ1-5	TGTGCCAGCAGCGTAGATCTGGATAGCAATCAGCCCCAGCATTTT	CASSVDLDSNQPQHF
once	TRBV11-2	NA	TRBJ1-1	TGTGCCAGCAGCTTGGGGGGGCCAGGTACTGAAGCTTTCTTT	CASSLGGPGTEAFF
NA	TRBV28	NA	TRBJ1-4	TGTGCCAGCAGTTTAAAATTTGGCTGGGCCGGCCTAAATGAAAAACTGTTTTTT	CASSLKFGWAGLNEKLFF
NA	TRBV9	NA	TRBJ2-5	TGTGCCAGCAGCGTTGGTGTTCAAGAGACCCAGTACTTC	CASSVGVQETQYF
NA	TRBV6-5	TRBD2	TRBJ2-7	TGTGCCAGCAGTTACTCCTTGGGGGGGTCCACCTACGAGCAGTACTTC	CASSYSLGGSTYEQYF
NA	TRBV6-5	TRBD1	TRBJ2-7	TGTGCCAGCAGTTACTCCAGGGGGTCCGAGCAGTACTTC	CASSYSRGSEQYF
NA	TRBV15	TRBD2	TRBJ2-1	TGTGCCACCAGTCCGCCAGCGGGAGGAACCGATGAGCAGTTCTTC	CATSPPAGGTDEQFF
few	TRBV9	NA	TRBJ1-2	TGTGCCAGCAGCATACAGATGGGGGGACTAGACTATGGCTACACCTTC	CASSIQMGGLDYGYTF
NA	TRBV11-2	NA	TRBJ1-1	TGTGCCAGCAGCTTAAACTCAGGCGGAACTGAAGCTTTCTTT	CASSLNSGGTEAFF
few	TRBV19	NA	TRBJ1-2	TGTGCCAGTACACAGGGAAGGGGCTACACCTTC	CASTQGRGYTF
NA	TRBV7-2	TRBD1	TRBJ1-5	TGTGCCAGCAGCACAACAGGGGGCAATCAGCCCCAGCATTTT	CASSTTGGNQPQHF
NA	TRBV14	NA	TRBJ1-4	TGTGCCAGCAGCCAAGGACCCGGTGAGGGTGAAAAACTGTTTTTT	CASSQGPGEGEKLFF
NA	TRBV12-5	NA	TRBJ2-1	TGTGCTAGTGGTTTGAGCGGGCGAAACGGCAATGAGCAGTTCTTC	CASGLSGRNGNEQFF
NA	TRBV7-9	NA	TRBJ2-6	TGTGCCAGCAGTATCCCAGGGGCGTCTGGGGCCAACGTCCTGACTTTC	CASSIPGASGANVLTF
NA	TRBV4-3	NA	TRBJ1-4	TGCGCCAGCAGCCAAGGAAGGGACCTGTTTTTT	CASSQGRDLFF
NA	TRBV5-6	NA	TRBJ2-3	TGTGCCAGCAGCGCGGGACGCACAGATACGCAGTATTTT	CASSAGRTDTQYF
NA	TRBV4-1	NA	TRBJ2-7	TGCGCCAGCAGCCAAGGATTCATAGCGTTCTCCTACGAGCAGTACTTC	CASSQGFIAFSYEQYF
NA	TRBV27	NA	TRBJ1-5	TGTGCCAGCAGTTCATGGATCAATCAGCCCCAGCATTTT	CASSSWINQPQHF
few	TRBV6-6	TRBD1	TRBJ1-5	TGTGCCAGCAGCGAGACAGGGAGCAGGGATCAGCCCCAGCATTTT	CASSETGSRDQPQHF
NA	TRBV9	NA	TRBJ1-2	TGTGCCAGCAGCGCTGACGGAAACTATGGCTACACCTTC	CASSADGNYGYTF
medium-sized	TRBV5-1	TRBD1	TRBJ1-1	TGCGCCAGCAGCTTGCTGGCAGGGGGCATGAACACTGAAGCTTTCTTT	CASSLLAGGMNTEAFF
NA	TRBV27	NA	TRBJ2-7	TGTGCCAGCAGTTTCGGGTCAAGCTCCTACGAGCAGTACTTC	CASSFGSSSYEQYF
NA	TRBV28	NA	TRBJ2-1	TGTGCCAGCAGTCCACCTAGGGCTAGGAGTAATGAGCAGTTCTTC	CASSPPRARSNEQFF
NA	TRBV14	NA	TRBJ1-2	TGTGCCAGCAGCCAAGAGGGAGGGCTCAGGGCTGGCTACACCTTC	CASSQEGGLRAGYTF
NA	TRBV28	NA	TRBJ1-2	TGTGCCAGCAGTTTCCCCAGCACCCCTCATGGCTACACCTTC	CASSFPSTPHGYTF
NA	TRBV9	NA	TRBJ2-5	TGTGCCAGCAGCGTAGCTTCGCGGGCGGGTCAAGAGACCCAGTACTTC	CASSVASRAGQETQYF
NA	TRBV7-2	TRBD1	TRBJ1-2	TGTGCCAGCAGCTTAGATGGACAGGGGGATTTGTTCTATGGCTACACCTTC	CASSLDGQGDLFYGYTF
NA	TRBV7-4	TRBD2	TRBJ2-1	TGTGCCAGCAGCCTAGTGACAGCTGGGGCCTCGCGGGAGAGAGTCTACAATGAGCAGTTCTTC	CASSLVTAGASRERVYNEQFF
NA	TRBV5-6	NA	TRBJ2-7	TGTGCCAGCAGCCAGGGGCTCGGGGACGCGAGCTCCTACGAGCAGTACTTC	CASSQGLGDASSYEQYF
NA	TRBV29-1	NA	TRBJ1-1	TGCAGCGTTGAAACCCGATTGGGGAACACTGAAGCTTTCTTT	CSVETRLGNTEAFF
NA	TRBV10-3	NA	TRBJ2-3	TGTGCCATCTTGAGACGGGGGGCTCAGACCCCTTCTAGCACAGATACGCAGTATTTT	CAILRRGAQTPSSTDTQYF